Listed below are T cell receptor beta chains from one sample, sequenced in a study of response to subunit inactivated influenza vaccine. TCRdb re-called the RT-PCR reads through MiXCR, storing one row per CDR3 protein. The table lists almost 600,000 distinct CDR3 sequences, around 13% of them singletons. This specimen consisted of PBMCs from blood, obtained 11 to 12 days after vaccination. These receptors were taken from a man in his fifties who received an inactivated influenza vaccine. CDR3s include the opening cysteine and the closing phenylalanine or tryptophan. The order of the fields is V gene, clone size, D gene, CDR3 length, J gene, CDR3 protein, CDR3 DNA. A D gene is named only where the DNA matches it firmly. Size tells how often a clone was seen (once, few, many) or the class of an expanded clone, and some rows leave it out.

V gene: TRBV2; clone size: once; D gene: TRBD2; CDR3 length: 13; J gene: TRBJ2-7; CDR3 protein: CASSAGGNYEQYF; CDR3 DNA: TGTGCCAGCAGTGCCGGGGGGAACTACGAGCAGTACTTC
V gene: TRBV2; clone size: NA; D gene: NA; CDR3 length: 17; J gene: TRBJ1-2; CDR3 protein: CASRGVGVLQLSYGYTF; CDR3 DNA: TGTGCCAGCAGGGGGGTGGGGGTCCTCCAATTGTCGTATGGCTACACCTTC
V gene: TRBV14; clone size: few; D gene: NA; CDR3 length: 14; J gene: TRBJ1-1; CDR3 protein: CASSQLDSYTEAFF; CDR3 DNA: TGTGCCAGCAGCCAACTGGACTCATACACTGAAGCTTTCTTT
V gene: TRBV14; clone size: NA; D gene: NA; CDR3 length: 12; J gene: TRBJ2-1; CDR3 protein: CASSQDGNEQFF; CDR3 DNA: TGTGCCAGCAGCCAAGATGGGAATGAGCAGTTCTTC
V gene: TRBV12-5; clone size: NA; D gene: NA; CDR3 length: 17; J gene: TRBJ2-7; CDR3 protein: CASGAPPHRDTGLGQYF; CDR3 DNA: TGTGCTAGTGGTGCCCCGCCCCACCGGGACACTGGATTAGGGCAGTACTTC
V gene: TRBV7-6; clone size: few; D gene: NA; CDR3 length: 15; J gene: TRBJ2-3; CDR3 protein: CASSLSASFTDTQYF; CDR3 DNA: TGTGCCAGCAGCTTATCGGCTAGTTTCACAGATACGCAGTATTTT
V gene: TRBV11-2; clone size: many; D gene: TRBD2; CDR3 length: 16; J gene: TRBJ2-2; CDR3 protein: CASSRMGTSVTGELFF; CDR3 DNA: TGTGCCAGCAGCCGGATGGGGACTAGCGTCACCGGGGAGCTGTTTTTT
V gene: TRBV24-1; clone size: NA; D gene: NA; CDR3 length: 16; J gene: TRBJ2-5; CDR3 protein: CATSDYRDTSQETQYF; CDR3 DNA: TGTGCCACCAGTGATTACCGGGACACAAGTCAAGAGACCCAGTACTTC
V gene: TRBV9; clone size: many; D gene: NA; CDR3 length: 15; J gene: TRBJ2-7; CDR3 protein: CASSVGGTSPYEQYF; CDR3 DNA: TGTGCCAGCAGCGTAGGCGGGACCTCCCCCTACGAGCAGTACTTC
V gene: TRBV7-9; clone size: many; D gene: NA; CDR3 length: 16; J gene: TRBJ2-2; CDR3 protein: CASSLGSGPNTGELFF; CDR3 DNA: TGTGCCAGCAGCTTAGGGTCCGGGCCGAACACCGGGGAGCTGTTTTTT
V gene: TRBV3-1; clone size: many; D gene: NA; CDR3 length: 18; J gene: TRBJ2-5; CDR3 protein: CASSQDLARGDVQETQYF; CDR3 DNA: TGTGCCAGCAGCCAAGATTTGGCCAGGGGGGACGTCCAAGAGACCCAGTACTTC
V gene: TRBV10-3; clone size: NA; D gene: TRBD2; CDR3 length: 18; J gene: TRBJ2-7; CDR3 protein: CAISDAGGLTTTTRGQYF; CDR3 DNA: TGTGCCATCAGTGATGCGGGAGGGCTTACTACTACTACTAGGGGGCAGTACTTC
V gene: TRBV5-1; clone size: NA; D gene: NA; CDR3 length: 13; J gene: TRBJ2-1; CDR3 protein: CASSGDHYNEQFF; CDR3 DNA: TGCGCCAGCAGCGGGGACCACTACAATGAGCAGTTCTTC
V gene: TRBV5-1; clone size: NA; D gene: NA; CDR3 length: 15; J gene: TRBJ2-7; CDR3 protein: CASSQRDGSSYEQYF; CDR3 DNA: TGCGCCAGCAGCCAACGGGACGGAAGCTCCTACGAGCAGTACTTC
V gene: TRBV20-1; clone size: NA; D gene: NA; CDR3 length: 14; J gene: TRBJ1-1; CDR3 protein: CSARGGRVNTEAFF; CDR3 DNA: TGCAGTGCTAGAGGTGGCAGGGTGAACACTGAAGCTTTCTTT
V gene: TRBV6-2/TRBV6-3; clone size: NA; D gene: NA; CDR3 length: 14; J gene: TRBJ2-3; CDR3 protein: CASSYSDLRDTQYF; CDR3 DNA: TGTGCCAGCAGTTACTCGGACCTTAGAGATACGCAGTATTTT
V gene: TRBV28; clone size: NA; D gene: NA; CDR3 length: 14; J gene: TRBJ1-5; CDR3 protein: CASTWGGDNQPQHF; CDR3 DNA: TGTGCCAGCACCTGGGGGGGCGACAATCAGCCCCAGCATTTT
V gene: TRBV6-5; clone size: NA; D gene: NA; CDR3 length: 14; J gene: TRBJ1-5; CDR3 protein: CASSYPGAGQPQHF; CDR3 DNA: TGTGCCAGCAGTTACCCAGGGGCGGGGCAGCCCCAGCATTTT
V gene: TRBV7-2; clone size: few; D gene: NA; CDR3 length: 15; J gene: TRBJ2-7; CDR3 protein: CASSLESGHGYEQYF; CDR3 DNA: TGTGCCAGCAGCTTAGAGTCCGGACACGGATACGAGCAGTACTTC
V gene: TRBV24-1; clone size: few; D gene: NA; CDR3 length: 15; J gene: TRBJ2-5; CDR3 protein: CATSEPAGYQETQYF; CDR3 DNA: TGTGCCACCAGTGAACCTGCCGGGTACCAAGAGACCCAGTACTTC
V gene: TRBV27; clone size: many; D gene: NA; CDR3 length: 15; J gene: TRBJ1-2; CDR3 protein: CASSQGGGLIQGYTF; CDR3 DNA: TGTGCCAGCAGTCAAGGGGGGGGCCTGATCCAGGGCTACACCTTC
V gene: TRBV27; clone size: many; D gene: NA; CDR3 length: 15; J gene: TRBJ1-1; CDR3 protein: CASSLFPSRDTEAFF; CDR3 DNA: TGTGCCAGCAGTTTATTTCCCAGCAGAGATACTGAAGCTTTCTTT
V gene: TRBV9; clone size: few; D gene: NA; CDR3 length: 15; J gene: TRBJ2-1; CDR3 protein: CASSVDEGAYNEQFF; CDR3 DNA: TGTGCCAGCAGCGTAGATGAAGGGGCCTACAATGAGCAGTTCTTC
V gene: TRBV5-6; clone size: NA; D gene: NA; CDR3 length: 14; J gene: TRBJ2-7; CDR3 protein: CASTFGQAGYEQYF; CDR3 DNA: TGTGCCAGCACCTTTGGGCAGGCGGGTTACGAGCAGTACTTC
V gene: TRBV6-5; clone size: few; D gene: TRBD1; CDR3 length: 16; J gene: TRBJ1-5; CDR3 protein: CASSHRDRGRNQPQHF; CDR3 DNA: TGTGCCAGCAGTCACCGGGACAGGGGTCGCAATCAGCCCCAGCATTTT
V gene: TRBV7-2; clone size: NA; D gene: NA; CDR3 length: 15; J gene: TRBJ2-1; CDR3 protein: CASSLYSSENNEQFF; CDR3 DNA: TGTGCCAGCAGCTTATATTCTAGCGAGAACAATGAGCAGTTCTTC
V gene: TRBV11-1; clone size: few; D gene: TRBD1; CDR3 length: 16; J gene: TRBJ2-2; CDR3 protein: CASSSRDRANTGELFF; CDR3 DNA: TGTGCCAGCAGCTCGAGGGACAGAGCGAACACCGGGGAGCTGTTTTTT
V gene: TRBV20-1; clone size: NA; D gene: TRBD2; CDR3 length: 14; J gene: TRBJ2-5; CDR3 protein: CSASLLAGVETQYF; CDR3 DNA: TGCAGTGCTAGTTTACTAGCGGGGGTGGAGACCCAGTACTTC
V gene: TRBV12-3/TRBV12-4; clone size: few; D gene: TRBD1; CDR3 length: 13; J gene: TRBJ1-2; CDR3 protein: CASSIQGATGYTF; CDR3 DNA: TGTGCCAGCAGTATCCAGGGGGCGACCGGCTACACCTTC
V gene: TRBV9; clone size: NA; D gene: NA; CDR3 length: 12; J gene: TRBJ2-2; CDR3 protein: CASSVVTGELFF; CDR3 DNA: TGTGCCAGCAGCGTAGTCACCGGGGAGCTGTTTTTT
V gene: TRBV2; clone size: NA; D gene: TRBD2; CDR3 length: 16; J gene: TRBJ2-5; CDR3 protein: CASNKREGRQGETQYF; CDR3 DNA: TGTGCCAGCAATAAGCGGGAGGGCCGACAAGGGGAGACCCAGTACTTC
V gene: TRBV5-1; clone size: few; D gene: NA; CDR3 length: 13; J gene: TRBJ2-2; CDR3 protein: CASSLAGPGELFF; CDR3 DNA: TGCGCCAGCAGCTTGGCGGGGCCCGGGGAGCTGTTTTTT
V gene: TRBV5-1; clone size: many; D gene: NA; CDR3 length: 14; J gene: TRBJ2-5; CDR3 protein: CASSLAGSQETQYF; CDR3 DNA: TGTGCCAGCAGCTTAGCCGGCAGCCAAGAGACCCAGTACTTC